Sequencing of this TCR beta chain was carried out in a study of blood T cell repertoires in COVID-19. This CDR3 has 15 amino acids. Germline CDR1 reads SGHDT; CDR2 reads YYEEEE. V lost 0 bases, J lost 3 bases, and 9 bases lay in between. Produced via immunoSEQ multiplex PCR; TCRdb's table is partial and in-frame only. The sample records about 85,000 clones, around 80% being singletons. The sequencing input was peripheral blood. This TCR derives from an elderly woman with acute or convalescent COVID-19. V is TRBV5-6 and J is TRBJ1-4; possible D gene TRBD1, 5 bases. DNA for the CDR3: TGTGCCAGCAGCTTGGTGGGGGGAGCTAATGAAAAACTGTTTTTT. Translation: CASSLVGGANEKLFF.